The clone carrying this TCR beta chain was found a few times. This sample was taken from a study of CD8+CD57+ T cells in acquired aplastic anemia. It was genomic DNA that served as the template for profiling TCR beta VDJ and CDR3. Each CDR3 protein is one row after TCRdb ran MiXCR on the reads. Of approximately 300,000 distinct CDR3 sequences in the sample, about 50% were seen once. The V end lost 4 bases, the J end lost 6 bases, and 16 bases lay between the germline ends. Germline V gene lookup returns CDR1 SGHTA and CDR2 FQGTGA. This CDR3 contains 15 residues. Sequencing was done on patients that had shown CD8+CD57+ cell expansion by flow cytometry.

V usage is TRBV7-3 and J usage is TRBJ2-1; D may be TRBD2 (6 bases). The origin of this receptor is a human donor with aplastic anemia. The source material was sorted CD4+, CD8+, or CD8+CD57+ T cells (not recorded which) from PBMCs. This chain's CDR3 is CASSSVWGVGNEQFF. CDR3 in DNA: TGTGCCAGCAGCTCCGTATGGGGGGTGGGCAATGAGCAGTTCTTC.